Below, 16 T cell receptor beta chains from the same sample are listed, as sequenced in a study of cytomegalovirus exposure and HLA in healthy donors. Primers for the PCR totalled 60 Vbeta and 13 Jbeta. The table came from immunoSEQ multiplex PCR; TCRdb's copy has only in-frame clones and leaves some out. This table holds roughly 200,000 clones. The sample consisted of PBMCs. The receptors here all came from a man under 40 in good health and CMV-seronegative.

This sequence joins TRBV14 and TRBJ1-2, with no clear D. V shed 4 bases and J shed 8 bases, with 14 bases lying between them. Germline lookup yields CDR1 SGHDN and CDR2 FVKESK. CDR3 length equals 13 residues. CDR3 sequence (DNA): TGTGCCAGCAGCCTTAATTCGGGTTCCGGCTACACCTTC. Translating it yields CASSLNSGSGYTF.

This chain joins TRBV14 and TRBJ2-7; D uncertain. The CDR3 is 13 residues long. Germline CDR1 is SGHDN and CDR2 is FVKESK. Trimming left V 0 bases short and J 6 bases short, with 9 bases between. The CDR3 DNA is TGTGCCAGCAGCCAAGATACGGGTAGCGAGCAGTACTTC. Translation: CASSQDTGSEQYF.

The chain carries TRBV9 and TRBJ1-6; a possible D gene is TRBD1 (5 bases). V lost 3 bases and J lost 3, with 10 bases in between. This CDR3 has 15 amino acids. Germline loops: CDR1 SGDLS, CDR2 YYNGEE. The DNA for the CDR3 is TGTGCCAGCAGCGCAGACAGTGGCTATAATTCACCCCTCCACTTT. Its translation: CASSADSGYNSPLHF.

V gene TRBV7-2 combines with J gene TRBJ2-7; 7 bases agree with TRBD2. Germline V gene data show CDR1 as SGHTA and CDR2 as FQGNSA. V dropped 5 bases and J dropped 6; count of bases not matched to a gene: 4. The CDR3 spans 12 residues. The CDR3 loop reads CASSLGLVEQYF. The CDR3 bases are TGTGCCAGCAGCCTTGGACTAGTCGAGCAGTACTTC. The variable domain in full, with the rest retrieved from reference TRBV7-2 and TRBJ2-7, is GAGVSQSPSNKVTEKGKDVELRCDPISGHTALYWYRQSLGQGLEFLIYFQGNSAPDKSGLPSDRFSAERTGGSVSTLTIQRTQQEDSAVYLCASSLGLVEQYFGPGTRLTVT.

The rearrangement uses TRBV19 and TRBJ1-1; 7 bases match TRBD1. CDR1 and CDR2 from the germline V gene are LNHDA and SQIVND (reference sequence). CDR3 size: 13 residues. V lost 10 bases, J lost 3 bases, and 8 bases stayed unmatched. CDR3 sequence reads: CATLSQGDTEAFF. DNA for the CDR3: TGTGCCACTCTATCTCAGGGGGACACTGAAGCTTTCTTT.

The chain couples TRBV5-1 to TRBJ2-1, with TRBD2 identical over 15 bases. The trim removed 4 bases at V and 6 bases at J, leaving 5 bases unmatched. The CDR3 covers 16 residues. Germline loops: CDR1 SGHRS, CDR2 YFSETQ. CDR3 sequence: CASSGTSGRTINEQFF. The CDR3 coding sequence is TGCGCCAGCAGCGGGACTAGCGGGAGGACAATCAATGAGCAGTTCTTC.

This chain uses TRBV27 with TRBJ1-4, with TRBD1 identical over 8 bases. The CDR3 loop spans 14 amino acids. Trimming cost V 3 bases and J 8 bases; bases outside gene matches: 5. The germline gives CDR1 MNHEY, CDR2 SMNVEV (reference sequence). CDR3 in DNA: TGTGCCAGCAGTTTTAAAGGACAGGGCGAAAAACTGTTTTTT. Its translation: CASSFKGQGEKLFF.

Notes on this clone: The sample contains more than one DNA sequence encoding this CDR3. This rearrangement joins TRBV7-8 to TRBJ1-1; TRBD1 matches at 11 bases. Germline CDR1 reads SGHVS; CDR2 reads FQNEAQ. The CDR3 runs 17 residues. Unmatched junction bases numbered 8, after V lost 5 bases and J lost 0 bases. The CDR3 DNA sequence: TGTGCCAGCAGCCCCCGGACAGGGGGCAAGGTGAACACTGAAGCTTTCTTT. It specifies CASSPRTGGKVNTEAFF. The full variable domain, rest sourced from reference TRBV7-8 and TRBJ1-1, is GAGVSQSPRYKVAKRGQDVALRCDPISGHVSLFWYQQALGQGPEFLTYFQNEAQLDKSGLPSDRFFAERPEGSVSTLKIQRTQQEDSAVYLCASSPRTGGKVNTEAFFGQGTRLTVV.

V and J are TRBV15 and TRBJ1-1; D is ambiguous. This CDR3 comprises 14 residues. Germline loops: CDR1 LNHNV, CDR2 YYDKDF (reference sequence). V was cut by 4 bases and J by 1 base, with 10 bases left in between. The CDR3 reads CATSMRQRNTEAFF. CDR3 coding DNA: TGTGCCACCAGCATGAGACAAAGGAACACTGAAGCTTTCTTT.

The V and J genes are TRBV7-3 and TRBJ2-3, with TRBD2 matching over 7 bases. Germline V gene lookup returns CDR1 SGHTA and CDR2 FQGTGA. The CDR3 is 14 amino acids. Losses at the gene ends were 4 bases for V and 8 bases for J; bases not matched to a gene: 9. In DNA, the CDR3 is TGTGCCAGCAGCTCTGGACGGGGCGGGGGTACGCAGTATTTT. It specifies CASSSGRGGGTQYF.

The chain uses TRBV30 and TRBJ2-7; maybe TRBD2 (5 bases). V gave up 5 bases and J gave up 0 bases, with 5 bases separating them. Germline V gives CDR1 GTSNPN, CDR2 SVGIG (reference sequence). The CDR3 runs to 11 residues. The CDR3 region has the DNA TGTGCCTGGGGGAGCTCCTACGAGCAGTACTTC. Translating it yields CAWGSSYEQYF.

The chain is built from TRBV7-2 and TRBJ1-5, with 11 bases that match TRBD1. Unmatched junction bases numbered 6, after V lost 7 bases and J lost 7 bases. Germline values: CDR1 SGHTA, CDR2 FQGNSA. The CDR3 is 14 amino acids. CDR3 coding DNA: TGTGCCAGCACCAAGGGACAGGGGGGCCAGCCCCAGCATTTT. Its translation is CASTKGQGGQPQHF.

V usage is TRBV5-6 and J usage is TRBJ1-1; the D gene is possibly TRBD1 (6 bases). Germline CDR1 and CDR2: SGHDT and YYEEEE. CDR3 length: 16 residues. V dropped 4 bases and J dropped 0 bases, with 16 bases sitting between them. The CDR3 bases are TGTGCCAGCAGCCTGGGGGGCCTCACTCTGAACACTGAAGCTTTCTTT. It is translated as CASSLGGLTLNTEAFF.

The chain is built from TRBV7-3 and TRBJ2-7; 12 nucleotides line up with TRBD2. CDR1 is SGHTA, CDR2 FQGTGA, per germline. Trimming at V came to 5 bases and at J to 2 bases, leaving 4 bases not matched to a gene. This CDR3 region has 15 residues. DNA for the CDR3: TGTGCCAGCAGCCTTTCTAGCGGGGGGGCCTACGAGCAGTACTTC. It translates to CASSLSSGGAYEQYF.

V is TRBV5-1 and J is TRBJ1-4; TRBD1 might be the D (5 bases). Per the germline V gene, CDR1 is SGHRS and CDR2 is YFSETQ. The CDR3 extends over 15 amino acids. Trimming took off 0 bases at V and 3 bases at J, with 9 bases between the two ends. The CDR3 region has the DNA TGCGCCAGCAGCTTGGAAAACAGGTCTAATGAAAAACTGTTTTTT. It is translated as CASSLENRSNEKLFF.

V is TRBV19 and J is TRBJ2-3; 8 positions match TRBD1. From germline, CDR1 is LNHDA and CDR2 SQIVND (reference sequence). This CDR3 has 16 residues. Trimming took 5 bases from V and 0 from J; bases not matched to a gene: 7. The CDR3 is CASSRLQGGSTDTQYF. In nucleotides, the CDR3 is TGTGCCAGTAGTCGATTACAGGGGGGAAGCACAGATACGCAGTATTTT. The whole variable domain, filled in from reference TRBV19 and TRBJ2-3, reads DGGITQSPKYLFRKEGQNVTLSCEQNLNHDAMYWYRQDPGQGLRLIYYSQIVNDFQKGDIAEGYSVSREKKESFPLTVTSAQKNPTAFYLCASSRLQGGSTDTQYFGPGTRLTVL.